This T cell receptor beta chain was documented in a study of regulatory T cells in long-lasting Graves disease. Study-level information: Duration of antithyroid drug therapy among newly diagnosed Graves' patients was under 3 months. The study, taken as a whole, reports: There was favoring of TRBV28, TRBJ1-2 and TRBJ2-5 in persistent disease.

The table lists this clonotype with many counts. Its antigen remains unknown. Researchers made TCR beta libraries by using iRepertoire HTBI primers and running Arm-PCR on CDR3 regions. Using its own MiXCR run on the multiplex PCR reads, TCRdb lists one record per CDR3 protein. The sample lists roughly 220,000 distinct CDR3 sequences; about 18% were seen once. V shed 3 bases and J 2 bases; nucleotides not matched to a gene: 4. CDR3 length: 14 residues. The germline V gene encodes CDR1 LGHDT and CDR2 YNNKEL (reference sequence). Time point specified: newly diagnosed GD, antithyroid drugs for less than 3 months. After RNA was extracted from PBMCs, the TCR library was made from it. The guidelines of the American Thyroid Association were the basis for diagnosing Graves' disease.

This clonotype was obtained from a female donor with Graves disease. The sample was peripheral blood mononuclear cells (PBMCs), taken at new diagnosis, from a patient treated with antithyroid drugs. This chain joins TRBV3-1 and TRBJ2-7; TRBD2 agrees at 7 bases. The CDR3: CASSQGGRAYEQYF. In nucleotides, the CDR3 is TGTGCCAGCAGCCAGGGAGGGAGGGCCTACGAGCAGTACTTC.